Listed below are T cell receptor beta chains from one sample, sequenced in a study of cytomegalovirus exposure and HLA in healthy donors. Libraries were prepared by immunoSEQ multiplex PCR; TCRdb keeps only in-frame clonotypes and omits some of them. The data hold some 130,000 clones, with about 88% observed a single time. What was sequenced was PBMCs. Receptors were obtained from a man aged 30-40 years in good health and CMV-seronegative. CDR3s include the opening cysteine and the closing phenylalanine or tryptophan. Each record gives: D gene, J gene, V gene, clone size, CDR3 protein, CDR3 DNA. A D gene is named only where the DNA matches it firmly. Expanded clones are given a class, and other clones once, few, many or no size at all.

>NA|TRBJ2-6|TRBV5-1|NA
CASSLTGQPGANVLTF
TGCGCCAGCAGCTTAACAGGCCAACCTGGGGCCAACGTCCTGACTTTC
>TRBD2|TRBJ2-1|TRBV6-6|NA
CASSKGLAGLDSEQFF
TGTGCCAGCAGTAAGGGACTAGCGGGTCTGGACTCCGAGCAGTTCTTC
>NA|TRBJ2-1|TRBV29-1|NA
CSVGSSGNEQFF
TGCAGCGTTGGGTCCTCGGGGAATGAGCAGTTCTTC
>NA|TRBJ2-3|TRBV18|NA
CASSLQGVTDTQYF
TGTGCCAGCTCGCTCCAGGGCGTCACAGATACGCAGTATTTT
>TRBD1|TRBJ2-1|TRBV30|once
CAWSGGTGSYNEQFF
TGTGCCTGGAGTGGGGGGACAGGGTCCTACAATGAGCAGTTCTTC
>TRBD2|TRBJ2-1|TRBV6-1|NA
CASSEAVAGSNEQFF
TGTGCCAGCAGTGAAGCGGTAGCGGGGAGCAATGAGCAGTTCTTC
>NA|TRBJ2-5|TRBV15|NA
CAVTSGTRETQYF
TGTGCCGTCACCTCCGGGACAAGAGAGACCCAGTACTTC
>NA|TRBJ2-2|TRBV6-1|NA
CASSEGRVTGELFF
TGTGCCAGCAGTGAAGGCAGGGTCACCGGGGAGCTGTTTTTT
>NA|TRBJ1-1|TRBV2|few
CASSESAGKGTEAFF
TGTGCCAGCAGTGAATCGGCAGGGAAGGGTACTGAAGCTTTCTTT
>NA|TRBJ1-2|TRBV6-5|once
CASSYEGDGYTF
TGTGCCAGCAGTTATGAGGGGGATGGCTACACCTTC
>NA|TRBJ2-2|TRBV7-9|NA
CASFDNSGELFF
TGTGCCAGCTTCGACAATTCCGGGGAGCTGTTTTTT
>NA|TRBJ1-2|TRBV19|NA
CASSIAQAGGYTF
TGTGCCAGTAGTATAGCACAGGCTGGGGGCTACACCTTC
>TRBD2|TRBJ2-1|TRBV6-1|NA
CASSEDFEGLAGGSEQFF
TGTGCCAGCAGTGAAGATTTCGAGGGACTAGCGGGAGGTAGTGAGCAGTTCTTC
>TRBD2|TRBJ2-1|TRBV10-1|NA
CASSVHGRARYNEQFF
TGCGCCAGCAGTGTCCACGGGAGGGCCCGCTACAATGAGCAGTTCTTC
>TRBD1|TRBJ1-1|TRBV6-6|NA
CASSYVPGTGAEAFF
TGTGCCAGCAGTTACGTCCCCGGGACAGGGGCCGAAGCTTTCTTT
>TRBD1|TRBJ1-4|TRBV18|NA
CASSPGLGQGNEKLFF
TGTGCCAGCTCACCGGGTTTGGGACAGGGGAATGAAAAACTGTTTTTT
>TRBD2|TRBJ2-1|TRBV10-3|NA
CAISDAGAPFEQFF
TGTGCCATCAGTGATGCGGGAGCGCCCTTTGAGCAGTTCTTC
>TRBD1|TRBJ1-1|TRBV6-1|NA
CASSGTGGSGAFF
TGTGCCAGCAGCGGGACAGGTGGCTCGGGAGCTTTCTTT
>NA|TRBJ1-5|TRBV10-3|NA
CAISDRSGPQHF
TGTGCCATCAGTGATCGGTCAGGGCCCCAGCATTTT
>NA|TRBJ2-7|TRBV4-1|NA
CASSQAGTGPYEQYF
TGCGCCAGCAGCCAAGCCGGAACAGGACCCTACGAGCAGTACTTC
>NA|TRBJ2-7|TRBV12-5|NA
CASGFGARAYEQYF
TGTGCTAGTGGTTTTGGTGCTAGAGCCTACGAGCAGTACTTC
>NA|TRBJ2-7|TRBV2|NA
CAIDGTRNPYEQYF
TGTGCCATTGACGGGACTCGTAACCCCTACGAGCAGTACTTC
>NA|TRBJ2-5|TRBV29-1|NA
CSGGHQETQYF
TGCAGCGGGGGCCACCAAGAGACCCAGTACTTC
>TRBD2|TRBJ2-3|TRBV10-3|NA
CAISEGAGDSDTQYF
TGTGCCATCAGTGAAGGAGCGGGAGATTCGGATACGCAGTATTTT
>NA|TRBJ2-1|TRBV12-5|NA
CASGLVLDREGYEQFF
TGTGCTAGTGGTTTGGTACTAGATAGGGAAGGTTATGAGCAGTTCTTC
>NA|TRBJ2-1|TRBV7-6|NA
CASSPGRGTYNEQFF
TGTGCCAGCAGCCCGGGTAGGGGTACCTACAATGAGCAGTTCTTC
>TRBD1|TRBJ1-5|TRBV7-9|NA
CASSQTGDSNQPQHF
TGTGCCAGCAGCCAGACAGGGGATAGCAATCAGCCCCAGCATTTT
>NA|TRBJ2-7|TRBV2|few
CASSKNEALYEQYF
TGTGCCAGCAGTAAGAATGAAGCCCTCTACGAGCAGTACTTC
>TRBD1|TRBJ2-3|TRBV6-6|once
CASSYSPGQLSFLGYF
TGTGCCAGCAGTTACTCACCGGGACAGCTTTCATTTTTGGGGTATTTT
>NA|TRBJ1-1|TRBV30|NA
CAWSVQKAVWAFF
TGTGCCTGGAGTGTACAGAAGGCTGTGTGGGCTTTCTTT
>NA|TRBJ2-1|TRBV13|NA
CASTTGRINEQFF
TGTGCCAGCACCACGGGTAGAATCAATGAGCAGTTCTTC
>TRBD1|TRBJ2-1|TRBV29-1|NA
CSVENPRPGGAYNEQFF
TGCAGCGTTGAAAACCCACGCCCAGGGGGCGCGTACAATGAGCAGTTCTTC
>NA|TRBJ2-7|TRBV11-2|NA
CASSPTREGNYEQYF
TGTGCCAGCAGCCCTACGAGGGAAGGGAACTACGAGCAGTACTTC
>TRBD1|TRBJ2-3|TRBV5-1|NA
CASSGGQGAGYTDTQYF
TGCGCCAGCAGCGGCGGACAGGGGGCCGGGTACACAGATACGCAGTATTTT
>TRBD1|TRBJ1-1|TRBV30|few
CAWLDRTYTEAFF
TGTGCCTGGTTGGACAGGACCTACACTGAAGCTTTCTTT
>NA|TRBJ1-1|TRBV30|NA
CAWSNRPNTEAFF
TGTGCCTGGAGCAACAGGCCGAACACTGAAGCTTTCTTT
>NA|TRBJ1-2|TRBV5-4|NA
CASSAQTVGYTF
TGTGCCAGCAGCGCCCAGACAGTTGGCTACACCTTC
>TRBD1|TRBJ1-5|TRBV7-9|once
CASSGGTGYSNQPQHF
TGTGCCAGCAGCGGGGGGACAGGATATAGCAATCAGCCCCAGCATTTT
>TRBD2|TRBJ2-2|TRBV30|NA
CAWSVLPSGYTGELFF
TGTGCCTGGAGTGTTCTCCCTAGCGGGTACACCGGGGAGCTGTTTTTT
>NA|TRBJ2-1|TRBV6-4|NA
CASSDSSRTDHNEQFF
TGTGCCAGCAGTGACTCTTCTCGGACAGATCATAATGAGCAGTTCTTC